This passage covers 7 T cell receptor beta chains from one sample sequenced in a study of shared clonotypes between healthy human individuals. This table comes from immunoSEQ multiplex PCR, and its TCRdb copy is limited to in-frame clones, with some not included. The sample shows about 1 million clones, about 75% of them seen only once. Sequenced input: memory CD4+ T cells sorted from blood. Subset: CD45RA-negative fraction. The receptor set was obtained from a man aged 18 to 29 in good health.

This chain links TRBV5-4 with TRBJ2-5; TRBD2 aligns across 8 bases. V lost 5 bases and J lost 4; bases outside the gene matches: 10. The CDR3 contains 15 residues. Germline V gene data show CDR1 as SGHNT and CDR2 as YYREEE (reference sequence). CDR3 loop: CASRRTGGAGETQYF. Here the CDR3 DNA reads TGTGCCAGCAGGCGAACCGGGGGGGCCGGAGAGACCCAGTACTTC.

V usage is TRBV18 and J usage is TRBJ1-1; D call uncertain. The germline V gene has CDR1 KGHSH and CDR2 LQKENI. The CDR3 consists of 14 residues. Trimming took 0 bases from V and 8 from J, leaving 13 bases between them. The CDR3 nucleotides read TGTGCCAGCTCACCACCGGGAGGAAAGTTGGAAGCTTTCTTT. Translating it yields CASSPPGGKLEAFF.

Only a few counts were recorded for this clone. The chain employs TRBV10-1 and TRBJ1-1; 7 bases line up with TRBD1. Germline CDR1 WNHNN, CDR2 SYGVQD (reference sequence). V dropped 6 bases and J dropped 1; count of bases not matched to a gene: 5. The CDR3 covers 14 residues. The chain's CDR3 is CASRPGGANTEAFF. In DNA form, the CDR3 reads TGCGCCAGCAGGCCAGGGGGAGCGAACACTGAAGCTTTCTTT.

This rearrangement joins TRBV4-1 to TRBJ2-7; the match to TRBD1 covers 7 bases. Germline CDR1 MGHRA, CDR2 YSYEKL. The ends lost 4 bases at V and 1 base at J; junction bases unmatched: 13. CDR3 length: 17 amino acids. In DNA, the CDR3 is TGCGCCAGCAGCCGTTCCCCGGGACAGTTACATTCCTACGAGCAGTACTTC. This codes for CASSRSPGQLHSYEQYF.

A single count supports this clone. This chain uses TRBV11-3 with TRBJ2-5, with D uncertain. Germline values: CDR1 SGHNT, CDR2 YENEEA. The CDR3 length is 13 residues. V was trimmed by 5 bases and J by 4 bases, leaving 11 bases between them. The CDR3 loop is CASSPTQTETQYF. The CDR3 coding sequence is TGTGCCAGCAGCCCGACCCAGACAGAGACCCAGTACTTC.

The rearrangement joins TRBV5-1 to TRBJ2-5, with TRBD2 matching 8 bases. The CDR3 contains 16 residues. The V gene's germline CDR1 is SGHRS and CDR2 YFSETQ. V gave up 1 base and J gave up 2 bases; unmatched junction bases: 7. CDR3 amino acids: CASSLSPGLVQETQYF. Written as DNA, the CDR3 is TGCGCCAGCAGCTTGTCCCCGGGACTAGTGCAAGAGACCCAGTACTTC.

This sequence joins TRBV29-1 and TRBJ2-1; a weak D match, TRBD1 (5 bases). V dropped 7 bases and J dropped 6 bases, with 13 bases sitting between them. Germline V gene lookup returns CDR1 SQVTM and CDR2 ANQGSEA. The CDR3 contains 12 residues. CDR3 sequence: CSARTDSNEQFF. The CDR3 DNA reads as TGCAGCGCTAGGACCGACAGCAATGAGCAGTTCTTC.